A single sample is the source of the 20 T cell receptor beta chains below, sequenced in a study of spatial heterogeneity in lung cancer. Time point denoted: sample taken at primary tumor resection. Each CDR3 protein gets one entry after TCRdb re-called the 5' RACE reads with MiXCR. The repertoire includes 1,000 to 1,500 distinct CDR3 sequences, roughly 6.8% of them detected once, and about 16% sits in the top ten. The input for sequencing was normal lung tissue next to the tumor, taken at surgery. Receptor source: a male donor with early-stage non-small cell lung cancer.

This clonotype is large by share. This chain uses TRBV12-3 or TRBV12-4 with TRBJ2-2; D unresolved. The CDR3 runs to 13 residues. Trimming left V 4 bases short and J 4 bases short, with 7 bases between. The CDR3 reads CASSSDGTGELFF. Here the CDR3 DNA reads TGTGCCAGCAGTTCCGACGGCACCGGGGAGCTGTTTTTT.

This clonotype is classed as large (0.1 to 1%). The rearrangement joins TRBV6-5 to TRBJ2-7; the D gene is possibly TRBD2 (7 bases). The CDR3 runs to 14 residues. CDR1 is MNHEY, CDR2 SVGAGI, per germline. The V gene lost 2 bases and the J gene lost 3 bases, with 11 bases spanning the gap. As DNA, the CDR3 is TGTGCCAGCAGTTACGGGGGAGGGGGCTACGAGCAGTACTTC. This sequence encodes CASSYGGGGYEQYF.

This clonotype was counted many times. V and J are TRBV6-5 and TRBJ2-7; the D is unclear. Germline CDR1 MNHEY, CDR2 SVGAGI. The CDR3 loop spans 13 amino acids. Trimming stripped 8 bases from V and 3 bases from J, with 14 bases between. The CDR3 loop is CASGRSSNYEQYF. The CDR3 DNA reads TGTGCCAGCGGTAGGAGTTCCAACTACGAGCAGTACTTC.

In this sample, this clonotype is medium-sized. The V gene is TRBV6-5, the J gene TRBJ2-7; the D gene is possibly TRBD1 (5 bases). The CDR3 runs to 14 residues. The germline V and J ends were trimmed by 5 bases and 3 bases, with 14 bases remaining between them. Germline V gene data show CDR1 as MNHEY and CDR2 as SVGAGI. The CDR3: CASSKMTDNYEQYF. The CDR3 DNA follows: TGTGCCAGCAGTAAAATGACAGATAACTACGAGCAGTACTTC.

This clonotype counts as large. The gene calls are TRBV7-2 and TRBJ1-2; a possible D gene is TRBD1 (5 bases). Germline V gives CDR1 SGHTA, CDR2 FQGNSA. This CDR3 is 13 amino acids long. V dropped 4 bases and J dropped 6 bases, with 12 bases sitting between them. The DNA of the CDR3 is TGTGCCAGCAGCTCGAGTACGGGGGATGGCTACACCTTC. Residues: CASSSSTGDGYTF.

The V gene is TRBV9, the J gene TRBJ2-6; D gene ambiguous. With 7 bases removed from V and 0 bases from J, the gap between germline ends came to 2 bases. The CDR3 totals 12 residues. Germline CDR1 is SGDLS and CDR2 is YYNGEE. The chain's CDR3 is CASYSGANVLTF. CDR3 nucleotides: TGTGCCAGCTACTCTGGGGCCAACGTCCTGACTTTC.

This clonotype was observed many times. This chain uses TRBV7-9 with TRBJ2-5; 9 nucleotides line up with TRBD1. Germline assignment: CDR1 SEHNR and CDR2 FQNEAQ (reference sequence). The CDR3 is made up of 17 amino acids. V lost 1 base to trimming and J lost 1 base; unmatched junction nucleotides: 7. CDR3 loop: CASSLGFGTGSQETQYF. DNA of the CDR3: TGTGCCAGCAGCTTAGGGTTCGGGACAGGGAGCCAAGAGACCCAGTACTTC.

This clonotype qualifies as large. The V call is TRBV3-1, the J call TRBJ2-4; tentative D call: TRBD1 (5 bases). This CDR3 comprises 15 residues. V dropped 3 bases and J dropped 8 bases, with 17 bases sitting between them. In germline, CDR1 is LGHDT, CDR2 YNNKEL (reference sequence). The CDR3 here is CASSQSGQKRDIQYF. The DNA for the CDR3 is TGTGCCAGCAGCCAGTCCGGACAAAAGAGAGACATTCAGTACTTC.

At least ten counts were recorded for this clonotype. V gene TRBV3-1 combines with J gene TRBJ2-7; weak D call: TRBD2 (6 bases). CDR3 length: 12 amino acids. V dropped 1 base and J dropped 7 bases, with 8 bases sitting between them. From germline, CDR1 is LGHDT and CDR2 YNNKEL (reference sequence). The DNA for the CDR3 is TGTGCCAGCAGCCAAGTAGCGGTGGAGCAGTACTTC. This encodes CASSQVAVEQYF.

This clonotype is labeled as medium-sized. This chain links TRBV6-5 with TRBJ2-2, with 11 bases fitting TRBD2. Losses at the gene ends were 5 bases for V and 6 bases for J; bases not matched to a gene: 8. The CDR3 is made up of 16 amino acids. The V gene's germline CDR1 is MNHEY and CDR2 SVGAGI. The CDR3 loop is CASSPLAGVSAGELFF. The CDR3 DNA sequence: TGTGCCAGCAGTCCACTAGCGGGAGTGTCCGCCGGGGAGCTGTTTTTT.

This clonotype is deemed medium-sized. The chain joins TRBV7-2 to TRBJ2-5; 8 bases map to TRBD2. The V gene's germline CDR1 is SGHTA and CDR2 FQGNSA. This CDR3 contains 14 residues. V lost 5 bases, J lost 4 bases, and 6 bases stayed unmatched. CDR3 sequence: CASSAGLARETQYF. In nucleotides, the CDR3 is TGTGCCAGCAGCGCTGGACTAGCCCGAGAGACCCAGTACTTC. The variable domain in full, with the rest retrieved from reference TRBV7-2 and TRBJ2-5, is GAGVSQSPSNKVTEKGKDVELRCDPISGHTALYWYRQSLGQGLEFLIYFQGNSAPDKSGLPSDRFSAERTGGSVSTLTIQRTQQEDSAVYLCASSAGLARETQYFGPGTRLLVL.

This clonotype is large. The chain is built from TRBV28 and TRBJ2-3; TRBD2 matches 8 bases. V was clipped by 5 bases and J by 2 bases; unmatched bases: 6. CDR1 MDHEN and CDR2 SYDVKM come from the germline V gene. This CDR3 is 15 amino acids long. DNA for the CDR3: TGTGCCAGCAGTCCTCCTAGCGGGCTCACAGATACGCAGTATTTT. It codes for CASSPPSGLTDTQYF.

This clonotype was seen many times. This may stem from a read error, because a much larger clone lies one nucleotide away. This rearrangement joins TRBV5-1 to TRBJ1-5, with TRBD1 matching over 12 bases. Germline V gives CDR1 SGHRS, CDR2 YFSETQ. CDR3 length: 14 residues. Trimming at V came to 2 bases and at J to 9 bases, leaving 3 bases not matched to a gene. The CDR3: CASSLGTGGGPQHF. CDR3 in DNA: TGCGCCAGCAGCTTAGGGACAGGGGGCGGGCCCCAGCATTTT. The whole variable domain, remainder taken from reference TRBV5-1 and TRBJ1-5, is KAGVTQTPRYLIKTRGQQVTLSCSPISGHRSVSWYQQTPGQGLQFLFEYFSETQRNKGNFPGRFSGRQFSNSRSEMNVSTLELGDSALYLCASSLGTGGGPQHFGDGTRLSIL.

This clonotype is labeled as medium-sized (0.01 to 0.1%). V and J are TRBV5-4 and TRBJ2-1; the match to TRBD2 covers 11 bases. Germline loops: CDR1 SGHNT, CDR2 YYREEE (reference sequence). V shed 0 bases, J shed 9 bases, and the junction held 5 bases outside the gene matches. There are 15 residues in the CDR3. DNA for the CDR3: TGTGCCAGCAGCTTGGGTAGCGGGAGGGCCGGTGAGCAGTTCTTC. As protein: CASSLGSGRAGEQFF.

By sample fraction, this clonotype is large. J is TRBJ2-2 and V is TRBV21-1; the listed D gene, TRBD2, was not tested against the DNA. TRBV21-1 is reported as a pseudogene. There are 14 residues in the CDR3. CDR3 region: CASFVGPNTGELFF. CDR3 nucleotide sequence: TGTGCCAGCTTTGTGGGCCCGAACACCGGGGAGCTGTTTTTT.

This clonotype ranks as medium-sized (0.01 to 0.1%). The chain joins TRBV20-1 to TRBJ2-7, with D maybe TRBD2 (6 bases). V was shortened by 3 bases and J by 6 bases, with 21 bases between the two germline ends. From germline, CDR1 is DFQATT and CDR2 SNEGSKA (reference sequence). CDR3 length equals 15 residues. The CDR3 sequence is CSASNSVSPRGEQYF. The CDR3 DNA follows: TGCAGTGCTAGTAATTCAGTCTCTCCGCGGGGCGAGCAGTACTTC.

This clonotype is termed medium-sized. DNA of the CDR3: TGTGCCAGCAGCCAACCGTTTCGGGGGAGCTCCTACAATGAGCAGTTCTTC. This translates into CASSQPFRGSSYNEQFF. This chain uses TRBV3-1 with TRBJ2-1, with a tentative D call TRBD2 (6 bases). V lost 2 bases to trimming and J lost 0 bases, with 14 bases between them. CDR3 size: 17 residues. In germline, CDR1 is LGHDT, CDR2 YNNKEL (reference sequence).

Sample share makes this clonotype large. J is TRBJ2-5 and V is TRBV7-2; D possibly corresponds to TRBD2 (6 bases). The germline CDR1 and CDR2 sequences are SGHTA and FQGNSA. The CDR3 runs 13 residues. V was pared by 5 bases and J by 2 bases, with 9 bases between. As DNA, the CDR3 is TGTGCCAGCAGCCCCGGAGGGCAAGAGACCCAGTACTTC. It yields the protein CASSPGGQETQYF.

The table lists this clonotype with a few counts. This chain connects TRBV5-1 to TRBJ1-5; the D is unclear. CDR3 length equals 15 residues. V was trimmed by 2 bases and J by 6 bases, leaving 15 bases between them. From germline, CDR1 is SGHRS and CDR2 YFSETQ. CDR3 residues: CASSFDGTYSQPQHF. In DNA, the CDR3 is TGCGCCAGCAGCTTTGACGGAACGTATAGTCAGCCCCAGCATTTT.

By share, this clonotype counts as large. V usage is TRBV7-2 and J usage is TRBJ2-6; TRBD2 is a possible D gene (6 bases). The germline V and J ends were trimmed by 5 bases and 1 base, with 9 bases remaining between them. The CDR3 length is 15 residues. Germline V CDR1 and CDR2: SGHTA, FQGNSA. CDR3 residues: CASSPLASGANVLTF. DNA for the CDR3: TGTGCCAGCAGCCCACTAGCTTCTGGGGCCAACGTCCTGACTTTC.